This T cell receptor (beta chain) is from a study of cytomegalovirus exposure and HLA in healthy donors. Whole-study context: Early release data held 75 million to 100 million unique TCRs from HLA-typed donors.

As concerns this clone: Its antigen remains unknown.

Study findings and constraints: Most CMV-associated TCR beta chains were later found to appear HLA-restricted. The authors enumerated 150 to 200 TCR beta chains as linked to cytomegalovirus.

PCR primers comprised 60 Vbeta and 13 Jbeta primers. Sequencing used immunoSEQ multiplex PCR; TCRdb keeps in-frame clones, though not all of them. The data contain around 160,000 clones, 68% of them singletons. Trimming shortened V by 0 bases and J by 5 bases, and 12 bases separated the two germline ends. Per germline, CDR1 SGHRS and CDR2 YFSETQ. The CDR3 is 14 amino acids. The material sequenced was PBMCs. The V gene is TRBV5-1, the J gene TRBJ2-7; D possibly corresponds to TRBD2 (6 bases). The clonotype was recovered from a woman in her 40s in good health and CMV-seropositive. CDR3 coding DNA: TGCGCCAGCAGCTTGGTTTTAGCGGCTCACGAGCAGTACTTC. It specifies CASSLVLAAHEQYF.